This T cell receptor beta chain comes out of a study of T cell responses to AZD1222 COVID-19 vaccine. Of note for this clone: Antigen: not known. The germline gene is not matched at one end of the junction; a read error may be the cause.

Study-wide findings and caveats: The study identified only a handful of AZD1222 recipients as seropositive at baseline. The repertoires were collected only after the peak T cell response.

The CDR3 runs to 13 residues. Germline V lookup: CDR1 SGDLS, CDR2 YYNGEE. Measured with immunoSEQ multiplex PCR; TCRdb has only the in-frame clones, and not every one. The sample lists more than 120,000 clones; approximately 86% were seen once. The chain combines TRBV9 with TRBJ1-2, with D hard to call. The specimen was peripheral blood, collected 28 days after the second AZD1222 dose. This TCR came from an adult who received the AZD1222 COVID-19 vaccine. The CDR3 DNA follows: TGTGCCAGCACCGTAGCTAGCCCCTGGGGCTACACCTTC. Translation: CASTVASPWGYTF.